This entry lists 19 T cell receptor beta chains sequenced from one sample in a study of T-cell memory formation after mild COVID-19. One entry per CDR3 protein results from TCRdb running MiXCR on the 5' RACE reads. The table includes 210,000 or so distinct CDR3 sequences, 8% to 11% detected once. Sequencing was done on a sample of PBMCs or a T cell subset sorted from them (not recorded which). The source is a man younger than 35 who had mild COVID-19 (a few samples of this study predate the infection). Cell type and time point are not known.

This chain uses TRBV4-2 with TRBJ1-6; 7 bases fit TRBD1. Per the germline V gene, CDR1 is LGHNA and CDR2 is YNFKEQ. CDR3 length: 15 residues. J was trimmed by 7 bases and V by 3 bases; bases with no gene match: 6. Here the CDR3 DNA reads TGTGCCAGCAGCCAGCCCGACAGGGAGAATTCACCCCTCCACTTT. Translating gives CASSQPDRENSPLHF.

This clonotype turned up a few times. CDR3 coding DNA: TGTGCCATCAGCCCCGGCGGGGGTTTGGACACCGGGGAGCTGTTTTTT. This encodes CAISPGGGLDTGELFF. The V gene is TRBV10-3, the J gene TRBJ2-2; the match to TRBD2 covers 7 bases. This CDR3 has 16 amino acids. Unmatched junction bases numbered 10, after V lost 6 bases and J lost 3 bases. Looked up from germline, CDR1 is ENHRY and CDR2 is SYGVKD.

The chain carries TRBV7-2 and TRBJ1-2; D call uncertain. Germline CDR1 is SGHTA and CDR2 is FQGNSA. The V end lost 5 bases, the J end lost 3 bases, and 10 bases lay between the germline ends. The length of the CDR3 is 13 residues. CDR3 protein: CASSTNSYYGYTF. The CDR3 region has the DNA TGTGCCAGCAGCACGAACAGCTACTATGGCTACACCTTC.

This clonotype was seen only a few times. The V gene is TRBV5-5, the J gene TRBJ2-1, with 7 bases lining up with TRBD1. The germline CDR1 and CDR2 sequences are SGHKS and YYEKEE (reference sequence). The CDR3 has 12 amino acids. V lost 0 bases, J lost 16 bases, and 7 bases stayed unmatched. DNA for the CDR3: TGTGCCAGCAGCTTGGCCCAGACAGGGCCATTCTTC. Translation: CASSLAQTGPFF.

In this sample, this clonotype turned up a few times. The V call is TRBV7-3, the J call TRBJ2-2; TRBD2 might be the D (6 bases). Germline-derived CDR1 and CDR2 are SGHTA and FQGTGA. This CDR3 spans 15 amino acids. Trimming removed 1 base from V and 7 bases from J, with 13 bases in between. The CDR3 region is CASSLNGRGIGELFF. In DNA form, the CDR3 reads TGTGCCAGCAGCTTAAACGGGCGGGGAATCGGGGAGCTGTTTTTT.

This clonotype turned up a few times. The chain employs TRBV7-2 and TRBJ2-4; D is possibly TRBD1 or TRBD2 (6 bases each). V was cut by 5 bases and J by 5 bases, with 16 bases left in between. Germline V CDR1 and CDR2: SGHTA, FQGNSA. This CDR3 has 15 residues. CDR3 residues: CASSRRRGQQNIQYF. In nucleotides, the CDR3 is TGTGCCAGCAGCCGGCGGCGGGGACAACAAAACATTCAGTACTTC.

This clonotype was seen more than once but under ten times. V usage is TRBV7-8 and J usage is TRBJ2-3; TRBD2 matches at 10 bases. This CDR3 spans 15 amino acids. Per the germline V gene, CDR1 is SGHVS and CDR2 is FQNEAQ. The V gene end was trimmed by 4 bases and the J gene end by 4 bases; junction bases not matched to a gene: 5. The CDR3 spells CASSSERGGADTQYF. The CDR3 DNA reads TGTGCCAGCAGCTCGGAGCGGGGGGGCGCAGATACGCAGTATTTT.

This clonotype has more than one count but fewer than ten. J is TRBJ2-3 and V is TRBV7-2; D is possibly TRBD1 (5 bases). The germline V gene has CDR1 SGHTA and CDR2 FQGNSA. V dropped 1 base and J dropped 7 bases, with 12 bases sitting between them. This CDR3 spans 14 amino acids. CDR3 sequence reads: CASSLGGAMNTQYF. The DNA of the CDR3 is TGTGCCAGCAGCTTAGGGGGCGCCATGAATACGCAGTATTTT.

For the CDR3, the DNA is TGCGCCAGCAGCCGCATGCCGAGGCGGGATGATCCCTACAATGAGCAGTTCTTC. It codes for CASSRMPRRDDPYNEQFF. The genes are TRBV4-3 and TRBJ2-1; a weak D match, TRBD2 (6 bases). Germline values: CDR1 LGHNA, CDR2 YSLEER. CDR3 length: 18 amino acids. The germline V and J ends were trimmed by 4 bases and 2 bases, with 21 bases remaining between them.

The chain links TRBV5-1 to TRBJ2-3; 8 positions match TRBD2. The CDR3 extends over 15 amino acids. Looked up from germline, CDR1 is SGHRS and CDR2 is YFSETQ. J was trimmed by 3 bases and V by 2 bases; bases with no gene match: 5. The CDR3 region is CASSFSGAETDTQYF. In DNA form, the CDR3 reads TGCGCCAGCAGCTTTAGCGGGGCCGAGACAGATACGCAGTATTTT.

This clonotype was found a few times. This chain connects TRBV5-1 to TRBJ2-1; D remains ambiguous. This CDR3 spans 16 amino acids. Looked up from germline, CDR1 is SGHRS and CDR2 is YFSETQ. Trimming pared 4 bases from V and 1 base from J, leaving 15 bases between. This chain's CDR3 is CASSTDPGRSYNEQFF. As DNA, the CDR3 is TGCGCCAGCAGCACCGACCCGGGCAGGTCCTACAATGAGCAGTTCTTC.

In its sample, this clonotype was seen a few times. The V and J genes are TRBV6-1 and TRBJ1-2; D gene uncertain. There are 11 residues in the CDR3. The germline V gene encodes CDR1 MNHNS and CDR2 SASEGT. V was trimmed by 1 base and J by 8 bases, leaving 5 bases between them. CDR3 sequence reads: CASSEVGGYTF. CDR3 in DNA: TGTGCCAGCAGTGAAGTCGGGGGCTACACCTTC.

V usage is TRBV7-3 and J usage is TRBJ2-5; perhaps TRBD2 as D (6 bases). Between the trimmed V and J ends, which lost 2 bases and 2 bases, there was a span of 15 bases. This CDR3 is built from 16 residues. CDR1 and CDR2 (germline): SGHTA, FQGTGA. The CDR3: CASSLLGSGGQETQYF. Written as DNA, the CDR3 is TGTGCCAGCAGCTTATTGGGTAGCGGAGGGCAAGAGACCCAGTACTTC.

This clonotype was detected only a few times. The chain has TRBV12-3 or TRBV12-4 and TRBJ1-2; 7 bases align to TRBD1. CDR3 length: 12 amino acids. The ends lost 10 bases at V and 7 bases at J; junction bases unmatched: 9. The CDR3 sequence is CATGNRGRGYTF. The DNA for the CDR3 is TGTGCCACAGGCAACAGGGGACGTGGCTACACCTTC.

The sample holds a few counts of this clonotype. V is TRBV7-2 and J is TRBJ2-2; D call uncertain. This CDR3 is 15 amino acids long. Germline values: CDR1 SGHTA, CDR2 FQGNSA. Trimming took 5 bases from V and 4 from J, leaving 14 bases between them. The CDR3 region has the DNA TGTGCCAGCAGCACCTTTCAGAGACTCACCGGGGAGCTGTTTTTT. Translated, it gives CASSTFQRLTGELFF.

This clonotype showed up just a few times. CDR3 loop: CASSLRGEYQPQHF. The CDR3 DNA follows: TGTGCCAGCAGTCTTCGTGGGGAATATCAGCCCCAGCATTTT. The genes are TRBV6-5 and TRBJ1-5, with D hard to call. The CDR3 spans 14 residues. Per germline, CDR1 MNHEY and CDR2 SVGAGI. V shed 5 bases and J shed 5 bases, with 13 bases lying between them.

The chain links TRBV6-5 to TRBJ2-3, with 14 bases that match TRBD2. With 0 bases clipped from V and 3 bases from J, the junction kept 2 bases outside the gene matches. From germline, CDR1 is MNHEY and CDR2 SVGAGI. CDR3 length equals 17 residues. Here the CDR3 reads CASSYSTSGGATDTQYF. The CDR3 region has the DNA TGTGCCAGCAGTTACTCGACTAGCGGGGGGGCGACAGATACGCAGTATTTT.

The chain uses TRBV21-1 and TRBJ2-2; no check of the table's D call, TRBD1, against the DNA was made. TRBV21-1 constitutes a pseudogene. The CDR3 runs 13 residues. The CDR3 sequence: CASRGTGPRELFF. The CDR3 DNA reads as TGTGCCAGCAGGGGGACAGGGCCGAGGGAGCTGTTTTTT.

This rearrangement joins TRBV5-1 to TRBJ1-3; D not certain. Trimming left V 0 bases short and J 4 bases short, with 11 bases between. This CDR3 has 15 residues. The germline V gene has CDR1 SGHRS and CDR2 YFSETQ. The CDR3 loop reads CASSLALTVGNTIYF. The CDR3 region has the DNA TGCGCCAGCAGCTTGGCTCTCACCGTGGGAAACACCATATATTTT. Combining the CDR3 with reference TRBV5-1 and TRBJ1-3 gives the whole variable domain KAGVTQTPRYLIKTRGQQVTLSCSPISGHRSVSWYQQTPGQGLQFLFEYFSETQRNKGNFPGRFSGRQFSNSRSEMNVSTLELGDSALYLCASSLALTVGNTIYFGEGSWLTVV.